This TCR beta chain was found in a study of cytomegalovirus exposure and HLA in healthy donors. Study results and caveats: Specificity for CMV antigens was confirmed in vitro for three of the CMV-associated chains. According to a subsequent analysis, TCR clusters identified in the first cohort showed a tendency to co-occur across the approximately 120 validation repertoires. Many donors carried some public TCRs, although rarity characterized most TCR sequences.

The repertoire was sequenced with immunoSEQ multiplex PCR; TCRdb's copy has only in-frame clones and lacks some. The sample lists about 140,000 clones; around 80% were seen once. Germline V gene data show CDR1 as LNHNV and CDR2 as YYDKDF (reference sequence). V shed 3 bases and J 6 bases; nucleotides not matched to a gene: 9. This CDR3 comprises 17 residues. About this clone itself: The antigen is not known.

This clonotype was sampled from a man aged 30 to 45 in good health and CMV-seropositive. The rearrangement uses TRBV15 and TRBJ2-1, with TRBD2 matching over 12 bases. Sequenced sample: PBMCs. The CDR3 DNA follows: TGTGCCACCAGCAGGGCACTCGGACTAGCGGGATCCAATGAGCAGTTCTTC. Translated, it gives CATSRALGLAGSNEQFF.